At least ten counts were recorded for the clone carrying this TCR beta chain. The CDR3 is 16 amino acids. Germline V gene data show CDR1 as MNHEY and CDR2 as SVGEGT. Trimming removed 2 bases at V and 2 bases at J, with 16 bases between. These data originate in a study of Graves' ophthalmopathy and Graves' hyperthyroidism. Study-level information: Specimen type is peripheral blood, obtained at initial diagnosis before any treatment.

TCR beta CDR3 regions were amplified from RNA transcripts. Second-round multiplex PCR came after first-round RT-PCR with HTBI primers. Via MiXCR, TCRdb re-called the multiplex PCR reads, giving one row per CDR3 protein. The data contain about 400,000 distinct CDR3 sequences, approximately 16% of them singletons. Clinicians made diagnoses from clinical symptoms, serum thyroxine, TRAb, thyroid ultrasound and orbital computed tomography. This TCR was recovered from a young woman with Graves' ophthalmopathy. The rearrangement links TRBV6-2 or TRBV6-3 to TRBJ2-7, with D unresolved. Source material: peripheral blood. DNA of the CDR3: TGTGCCAGCAGTTACGCCCCAAGGATTTTCGCCTACGAGCAGTACTTC. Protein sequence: CASSYAPRIFAYEQYF.